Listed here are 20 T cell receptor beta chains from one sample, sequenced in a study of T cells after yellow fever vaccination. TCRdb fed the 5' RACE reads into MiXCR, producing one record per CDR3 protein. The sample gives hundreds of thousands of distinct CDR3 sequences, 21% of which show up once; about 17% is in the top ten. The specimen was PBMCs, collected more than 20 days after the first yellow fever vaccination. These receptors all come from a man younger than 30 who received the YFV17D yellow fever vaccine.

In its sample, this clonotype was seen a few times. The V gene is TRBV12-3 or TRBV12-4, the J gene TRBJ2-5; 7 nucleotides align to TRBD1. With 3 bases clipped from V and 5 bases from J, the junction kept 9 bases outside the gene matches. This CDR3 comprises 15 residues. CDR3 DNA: TGTGCCAGCAGTTTGTGGGACAGACCAGGGGAGACCCAGTACTTC. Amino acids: CASSLWDRPGETQYF.

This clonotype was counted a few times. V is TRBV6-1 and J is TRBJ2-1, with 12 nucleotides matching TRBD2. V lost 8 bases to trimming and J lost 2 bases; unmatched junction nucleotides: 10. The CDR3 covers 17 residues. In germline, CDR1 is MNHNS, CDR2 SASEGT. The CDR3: CASRGASGGAAYNEQFF. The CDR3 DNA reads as TGTGCCAGCCGTGGAGCTAGCGGGGGGGCCGCCTACAATGAGCAGTTCTTC.

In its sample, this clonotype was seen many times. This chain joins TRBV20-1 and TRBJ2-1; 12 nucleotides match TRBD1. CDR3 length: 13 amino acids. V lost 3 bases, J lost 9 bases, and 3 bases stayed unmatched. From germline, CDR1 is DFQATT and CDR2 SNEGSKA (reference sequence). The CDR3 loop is CSASGTGGTEQFF. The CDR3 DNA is TGCAGTGCTAGTGGGACAGGGGGCACTGAGCAGTTCTTC.

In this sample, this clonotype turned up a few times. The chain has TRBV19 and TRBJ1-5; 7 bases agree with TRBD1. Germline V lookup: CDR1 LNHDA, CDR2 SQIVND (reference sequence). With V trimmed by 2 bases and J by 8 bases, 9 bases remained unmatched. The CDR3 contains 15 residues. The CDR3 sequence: CASSIPLRQGEPQHF. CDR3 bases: TGTGCCAGTAGTATACCACTTCGACAGGGCGAGCCCCAGCATTTT.

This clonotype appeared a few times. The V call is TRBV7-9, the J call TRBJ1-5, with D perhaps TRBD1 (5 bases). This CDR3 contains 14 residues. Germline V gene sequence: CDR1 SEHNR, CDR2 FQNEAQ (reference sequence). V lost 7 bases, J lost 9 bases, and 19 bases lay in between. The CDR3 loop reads CASTAGGSGSPQHF. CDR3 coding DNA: TGTGCCAGCACGGCGGGGGGGTCTGGGTCGCCCCAGCATTTT. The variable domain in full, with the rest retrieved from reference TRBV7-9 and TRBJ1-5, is DTGVSQNPRHKITKRGQNVTFRCDPISEHNRLYWYRQTLGQGPEFLTYFQNEAQLEKSRLLSDRFSAERPKGSFSTLEIQRTEQGDSAMYLCASTAGGSGSPQHFGDGTRLSIL.

The CDR3 DNA sequence: TGTGCCAGTCAGAGGAGAGTATCTGGGGCCAACGTCCTGACTTTC. This sequence encodes CASQRRVSGANVLTF. V and J are TRBV19 and TRBJ2-6; no clear D. This CDR3 spans 15 amino acids. V lost 8 bases and J 1 base, leaving 12 bases between the germline ends. The germline V gene has CDR1 LNHDA and CDR2 SQIVND (reference sequence).

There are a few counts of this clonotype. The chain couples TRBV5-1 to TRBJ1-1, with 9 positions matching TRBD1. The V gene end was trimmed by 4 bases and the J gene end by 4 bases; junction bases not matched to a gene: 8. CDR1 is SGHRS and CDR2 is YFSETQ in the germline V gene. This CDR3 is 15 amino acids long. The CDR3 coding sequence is TGCGCCAGCAGCAAGACAGGGGGGGAAGGCACTGAAGCTTTCTTT. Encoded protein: CASSKTGGEGTEAFF.

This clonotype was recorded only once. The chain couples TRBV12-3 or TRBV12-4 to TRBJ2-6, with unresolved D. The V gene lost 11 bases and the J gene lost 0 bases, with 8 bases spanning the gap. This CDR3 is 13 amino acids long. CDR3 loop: CAVGLSGANVLTF. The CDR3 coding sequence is TGTGCCGTGGGCCTCTCTGGGGCCAACGTCCTGACTTTC.

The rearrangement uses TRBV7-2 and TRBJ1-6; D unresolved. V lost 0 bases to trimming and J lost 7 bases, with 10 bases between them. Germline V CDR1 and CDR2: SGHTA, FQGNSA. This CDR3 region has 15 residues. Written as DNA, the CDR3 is TGTGCCAGCAGCTTAGCCCCAGGCCCGAATTCACCCCTCCACTTT. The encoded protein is CASSLAPGPNSPLHF.

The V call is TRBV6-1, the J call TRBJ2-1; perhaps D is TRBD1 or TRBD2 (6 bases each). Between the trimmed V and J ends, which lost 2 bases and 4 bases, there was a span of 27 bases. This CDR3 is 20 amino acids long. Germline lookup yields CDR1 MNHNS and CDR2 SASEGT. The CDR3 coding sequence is TGTGCCAGCAGTGAATTGCAGCCGGGTTCTCCGGGGGCATCTTACAATGAGCAGTTCTTC. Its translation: CASSELQPGSPGASYNEQFF.

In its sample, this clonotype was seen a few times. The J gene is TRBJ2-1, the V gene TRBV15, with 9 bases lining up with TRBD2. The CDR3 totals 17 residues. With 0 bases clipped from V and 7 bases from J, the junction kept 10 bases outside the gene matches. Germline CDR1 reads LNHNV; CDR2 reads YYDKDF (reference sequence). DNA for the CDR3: TGTGCCACCAGCAGAGATGAACGCGGGGGGGCCCTGAATGAGCAGTTCTTC. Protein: CATSRDERGGALNEQFF.

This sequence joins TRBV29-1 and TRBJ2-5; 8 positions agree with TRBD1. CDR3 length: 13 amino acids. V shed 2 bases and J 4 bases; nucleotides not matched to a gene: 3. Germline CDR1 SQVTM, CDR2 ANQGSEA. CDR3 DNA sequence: TGCAGCGTTGAACGGACAGGGCCAGAGACCCAGTACTTC. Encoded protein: CSVERTGPETQYF. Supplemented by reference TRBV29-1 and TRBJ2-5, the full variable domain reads SAVISQKPSRDICQRGTSLTIQCQVDSQVTMMFWYRQQPGQSLTLIATANQGSEATYESGFVIDKFPISRPNLTFSTLTVSNMSPEDSSIYLCSVERTGPETQYFGPGTRLLVL.

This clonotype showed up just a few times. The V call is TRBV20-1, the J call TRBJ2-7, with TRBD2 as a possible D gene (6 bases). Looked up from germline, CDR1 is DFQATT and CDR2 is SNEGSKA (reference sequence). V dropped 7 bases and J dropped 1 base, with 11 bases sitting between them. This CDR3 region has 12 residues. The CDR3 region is CSVEGGSYEQYF. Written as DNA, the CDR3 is TGCAGTGTTGAGGGAGGTTCCTACGAGCAGTACTTC.

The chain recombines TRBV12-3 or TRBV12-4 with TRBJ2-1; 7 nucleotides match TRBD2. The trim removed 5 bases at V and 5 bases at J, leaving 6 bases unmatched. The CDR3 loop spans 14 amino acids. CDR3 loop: CASSPSGVNNEQFF. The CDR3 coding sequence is TGTGCCAGCAGTCCAAGCGGGGTTAACAATGAGCAGTTCTTC.

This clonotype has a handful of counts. CDR3 bases: TGCGCCAGCAGCTTGAGGGGGCAGCGGAATTCACCCCTCCACTTT. As protein: CASSLRGQRNSPLHF. The V gene is TRBV5-1, the J gene TRBJ1-6, with TRBD1 matching over 7 bases. The length of the CDR3 is 15 residues. Germline CDR1 reads SGHRS; CDR2 reads YFSETQ. After removal of 1 base from V and 7 bases from J, the junction contained 5 bases not matched to a gene. Filled out from reference TRBV5-1 and TRBJ1-6, the complete variable domain reads KAGVTQTPRYLIKTRGQQVTLSCSPISGHRSVSWYQQTPGQGLQFLFEYFSETQRNKGNFPGRFSGRQFSNSRSEMNVSTLELGDSALYLCASSLRGQRNSPLHFGNGTRLTVT.

CDR3 loop: CASSFRQGYEQYF. CDR3 coding DNA: TGTGCCAGCAGCTTTCGCCAGGGCTACGAGCAGTACTTC. V gene TRBV7-9 combines with J gene TRBJ2-7, with D perhaps matching TRBD1 (5 bases). Trimming took 3 bases from V and 3 from J, leaving 9 bases between them. Germline-derived CDR1 and CDR2 are SEHNR and FQNEAQ (reference sequence). There are 13 residues in the CDR3.

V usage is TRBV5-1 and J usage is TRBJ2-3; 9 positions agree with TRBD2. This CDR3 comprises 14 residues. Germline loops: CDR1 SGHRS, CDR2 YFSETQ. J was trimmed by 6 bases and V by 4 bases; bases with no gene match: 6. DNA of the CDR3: TGCGCCAGCAGCGCGGGGGGGCTCCCCGATACGCAGTATTTT. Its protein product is CASSAGGLPDTQYF.

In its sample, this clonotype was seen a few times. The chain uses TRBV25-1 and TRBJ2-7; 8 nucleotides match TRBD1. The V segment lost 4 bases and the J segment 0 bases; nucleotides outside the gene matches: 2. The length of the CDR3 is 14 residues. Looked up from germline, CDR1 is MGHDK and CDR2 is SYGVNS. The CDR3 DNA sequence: TGTGCCAGCAGTGGGGACAGGTACTCCTACGAGCAGTACTTC. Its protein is CASSGDRYSYEQYF.

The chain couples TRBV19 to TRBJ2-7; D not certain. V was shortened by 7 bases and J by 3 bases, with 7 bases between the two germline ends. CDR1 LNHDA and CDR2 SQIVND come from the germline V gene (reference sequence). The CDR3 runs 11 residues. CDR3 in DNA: TGTGCCAGTATGGAAAACTACGAGCAGTACTTC. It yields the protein CASMENYEQYF.

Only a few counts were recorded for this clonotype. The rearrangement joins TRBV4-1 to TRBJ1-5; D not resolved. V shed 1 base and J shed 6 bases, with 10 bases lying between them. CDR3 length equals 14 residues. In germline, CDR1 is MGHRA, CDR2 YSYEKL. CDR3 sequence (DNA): TGCGCCAGCAGCCAAGGCCTTGGCGGTCAGCCCCAGCATTTT. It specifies CASSQGLGGQPQHF.